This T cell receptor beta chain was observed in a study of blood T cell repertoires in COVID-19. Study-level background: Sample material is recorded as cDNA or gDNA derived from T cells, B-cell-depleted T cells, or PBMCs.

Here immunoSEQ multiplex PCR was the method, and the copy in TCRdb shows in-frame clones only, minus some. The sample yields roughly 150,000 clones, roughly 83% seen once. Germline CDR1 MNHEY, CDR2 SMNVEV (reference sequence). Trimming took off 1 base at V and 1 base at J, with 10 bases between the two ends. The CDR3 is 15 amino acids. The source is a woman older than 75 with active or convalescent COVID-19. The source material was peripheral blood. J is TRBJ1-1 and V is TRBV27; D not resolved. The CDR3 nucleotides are TGTGCCAGCAGTTTATTTTCGCAGGCGAACACTGAAGCTTTCTTT. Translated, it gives CASSLFSQANTEAFF.